This T cell receptor beta chain was found in a study of a mutant IDH1 vaccine in newly diagnosed glioma. With V trimmed by 6 bases and J by 0 bases, 4 bases remained unmatched. Germline V gene data show CDR1 as MNHEY and CDR2 as SVGAGI. The CDR3 consists of 15 residues. Time point of the sample: baseline, week 1 (first vaccination visit). Treatment defined: pre-vaccination baseline after standard-of-care therapy. Sequenced by immunoSEQ multiplex PCR; TCRdb stores in-frame clones only, minus some. Here the sample spans 45,000 to 70,000 clones, about 90% being singletons. The rearrangement links TRBV6-5 to TRBJ1-5, with 8 positions matching TRBD1. This specimen consisted of PBMCs, obtained from a glioma patient treated with radiotherapy, temozolomide or both. This TCR derives from a man in his fifties or sixties with glioma. CDR3 amino acids: CASRRDRGSNQPQHF. The CDR3, as DNA: TGTGCCAGCAGACGAGACAGGGGTAGCAATCAGCCCCAGCATTTT.